This T cell receptor beta chain appears in the sequencing data of a study of CD8 T cells in Susac syndrome. The study, taken as a whole, reports: Only a relatively small number of individuals were included in the TCR sequencing and HLA analysis.

A remark on this clonotype: What it recognizes is unknown.

With random hexamers, 0.5 to 1 ug RNA was reverse transcribed. It was immunoSEQ multiplex PCR that amplified TCR beta CDR3 across 54 Vbeta and 13 Jbeta. TCRdb re-analysed the immunoSEQ multiplex PCR reads in MiXCR, keeping a single row per CDR3 protein. The top ten clones hold around 0.18% of a sample with approximately 300,000 distinct CDR3 sequences, around nine tenths of them seen once. Bulk CD8+ and CD4+ cells came from magnetic negative isolation; CD8+ TEMRA by FACS. The V gene's germline CDR1 is SEHNR and CDR2 FQNEAQ (reference sequence). CDR3 length: 15 amino acids. V shed 6 bases and J 6 bases; nucleotides not matched to a gene: 8.

This sequence was found in a human donor with multiple sclerosis. The chain links TRBV7-9 to TRBJ2-1, with TRBD2 matching 10 bases. The sequencing input was CD8+ T cells from PBMCs. In DNA form, the CDR3 reads TGTGCCAGCAGGTCCGGGACTAGCGACGGCAATGAGCAGTTCTTC. Encoded protein: CASRSGTSDGNEQFF.